Shown below are 23 T cell receptor beta chains from a single sample sequenced in a study of blood T cells in healthy people across ages. A second PCR, run for about 6 to 11 cycles, used a sample-barcoded 5' primer plus a J-beta primer mix. TCRdb independently ran MiXCR on the 5' RACE reads; one entry per CDR3 protein. The sample consists of roughly 800,000 distinct CDR3 sequences, roughly 64% of them appearing once. Input material: blood. These receptors all stem from a man in his thirties or forties in good health.

This chain uses TRBV28 with TRBJ2-3; D unclear. The CDR3 has 15 amino acids. V lost 5 bases to trimming and J lost 5 bases, with 17 bases between them. The V gene's germline CDR1 is MDHEN and CDR2 SYDVKM. The CDR3 region has the DNA TGTGCCAGCAGTCCCCCCAAGGGCCACATAGATACGCAGTATTTT. Amino acids: CASSPPKGHIDTQYF.

The chain uses TRBV11-1 and TRBJ2-3; D is unclear. Trimming removed 7 bases from V and 6 bases from J, with 11 bases in between. This CDR3 has 12 amino acids. Germline loops: CDR1 SGHAT, CDR2 FQDESV (reference sequence). The CDR3 bases are TGTGCCAGCACCCCGGATGGGGATACGCAGTATTTT. It translates to CASTPDGDTQYF.

This sequence joins TRBV20-1 and TRBJ1-1; TRBD1 is a possible D gene (5 bases). Deletions cut 5 bases from V and 5 bases from J, with 21 bases between. This CDR3 has 15 amino acids. Germline lookup yields CDR1 DFQATT and CDR2 SNEGSKA (reference sequence). CDR3 sequence reads: CSAPREGTLGTEAFF. The CDR3 bases are TGCAGTGCTCCCCGGGAAGGGACTTTAGGGACTGAAGCTTTCTTT.

The V call is TRBV12-3 or TRBV12-4, the J call TRBJ1-6; D is unresolved. The CDR3 runs to 14 residues. Between the trimmed V and J ends, which lost 3 bases and 7 bases, there was a span of 10 bases. CDR3: CASSFRGRNSPLHF. The CDR3 bases are TGTGCCAGCAGTTTCCGGGGTAGGAATTCACCCCTCCACTTT.

The chain has TRBV15 and TRBJ2-6, with 7 bases fitting TRBD1. V trimming: 0 bases; J trimming: 0 bases; junction bases outside the gene matches: 5. The germline V gene has CDR1 LNHNV and CDR2 YYDKDF (reference sequence). The CDR3 contains 18 residues. In DNA form, the CDR3 reads TGTGCCACCAGCAGAGAAGAGGGGGCGTGCTCTGGGGCCAACGTCCTGACTTTC. Translated, it gives CATSREEGACSGANVLTF.

J is TRBJ1-2 and V is TRBV20-1, with D possibly being TRBD1 (5 bases). Trimming removed 1 base from V and 8 bases from J, with 20 bases in between. Germline V CDR1 and CDR2: DFQATT, SNEGSKA (reference sequence). The CDR3 has 15 residues. The CDR3 DNA sequence: TGCAGTGCTAGAGTACCAACAGAGGGGCCCTCAGGCTACACCTTC. Encoded protein: CSARVPTEGPSGYTF.

The chain combines TRBV20-1 with TRBJ2-1; D possibly uses TRBD1 or TRBD2 (5 bases each). The CDR3 totals 11 residues. The V gene lost 5 bases and the J gene lost 9 bases, with 11 bases spanning the gap. The V gene's germline CDR1 is DFQATT and CDR2 SNEGSKA (reference sequence). CDR3: CSAGTEREQFF. CDR3 nucleotides: TGCAGTGCTGGGACCGAGCGTGAGCAGTTCTTC.

Of note for this clonotype: A read error is possible here, since a much larger clone lies one base away. V and J are TRBV12-3 or TRBV12-4 and TRBJ2-5; D call uncertain. This CDR3 has 13 amino acids. The CDR3 region has the DNA TGTACCAGCAGTCCGTTGGGAAGAGAGACCCAGTACTTC. Translation: CTSSPLGRETQYF.

This clonotype was seen a handful of times. V gene TRBV12-3 or TRBV12-4 combines with J gene TRBJ2-3; 12 nucleotides line up with TRBD1. The CDR3 is made up of 14 amino acids. The ends lost 10 bases at V and 5 bases at J; junction bases unmatched: 7. The CDR3 DNA is TGTGCCACTCAGGGACAGGGGGCGGTAGATACGCAGTATTTT. Its protein product is CATQGQGAVDTQYF.

The chain recombines TRBV7-2 with TRBJ2-5; TRBD1 might be the D (5 bases). The DNA end favors TRBJ2-7, so the J call may be wrong. Germline lookup yields CDR1 SGHTA and CDR2 FQGNSA. The CDR3 consists of 12 residues. The CDR3 DNA is TGTGCCAGCAGCTTAGGACAGTACGAGCAGTACGTC. This sequence encodes CASSLGQYEQYV.

This clonotype appeared a few times. The V and J genes are TRBV25-1 and TRBJ2-7, with 11 bases that match TRBD1. The CDR3 totals 15 residues. Per germline, CDR1 MGHDK and CDR2 SYGVNS. The V segment lost 4 bases and the J segment 3 bases; nucleotides outside the gene matches: 5. The CDR3 reads CASSVGTGGGYEQYF. CDR3 nucleotides: TGTGCCAGCAGTGTGGGGACAGGGGGTGGCTACGAGCAGTACTTC.

The V and J genes are TRBV20-1 and TRBJ2-1; 12 bases map to TRBD2. The CDR3 loop spans 16 amino acids. Germline V gene sequence: CDR1 DFQATT, CDR2 SNEGSKA (reference sequence). With 0 bases clipped from V and 5 bases from J, the junction kept 5 bases outside the gene matches. In DNA, the CDR3 is TGCAGTGCTAGAGATTATCGGACTAGCGGGGACAATGAGCAGTTCTTC. It yields the protein CSARDYRTSGDNEQFF.

This clonotype was observed once. The CDR3 loop reads CSVRGFNGYTF. Written as DNA, the CDR3 is TGCAGTGTGCGGGGTTTTAATGGCTACACCTTC. The chain combines TRBV20-1 with TRBJ1-2, with D uncertain. The V gene's germline CDR1 is DFQATT and CDR2 SNEGSKA (reference sequence). This CDR3 has 11 residues. V lost 7 bases to trimming and J lost 6 bases, with 12 bases between them.

This chain joins TRBV20-1 and TRBJ2-7, with 8 bases fitting TRBD2. The CDR3 loop spans 14 amino acids. The germline V gene encodes CDR1 DFQATT and CDR2 SNEGSKA (reference sequence). Germline trimming cut 3 bases from V and 6 bases from J; bases unmatched to any gene: 10. For the CDR3, the DNA is TGCAGTGCTAGCCTAAGTAGCGGGACGGGCGAGCAGTACTTC. Translating it yields CSASLSSGTGEQYF.

CDR3 DNA: TGTGCCAGCAGCCTTGATCGGGGGCCGGGAGAGCAGTACTTC. Amino acid sequence: CASSLDRGPGEQYF. V is TRBV7-6 and J is TRBJ2-7; perhaps D is TRBD1 or TRBD2 (6 bases each). V lost 5 bases and J 7 bases, leaving 18 bases between the germline ends. This CDR3 comprises 14 residues. Germline assignment: CDR1 SGHVS and CDR2 FNYEAQ. The variable domain in full, completed from reference TRBV7-6 and TRBJ2-7, reads GAGVSQSPRYKVTKRGQDVALRCDPISGHVSLYWYRQALGQGPEFLTYFNYEAQQDKSGLPNDRFSAERPEGSISTLTIQRTEQRDSAMYRCASSLDRGPGEQYFGPGTRLTVT.

The chain couples TRBV6-5 to TRBJ1-1, with TRBD1 matching over 7 bases. The CDR3 covers 14 residues. Losses at the gene ends were 8 bases for V and 10 bases for J; bases not matched to a gene: 16. In germline, CDR1 is MNHEY, CDR2 SVGAGI. The CDR3 spells CASLTHRGGHTAFF. The CDR3 nucleotides are TGTGCCAGCTTGACCCACAGGGGAGGGCATACAGCTTTCTTT.

The rearrangement uses TRBV29-1 and TRBJ2-1; D gene ambiguous. Trimming removed 2 bases at V and 7 bases at J, with 6 bases between. This CDR3 spans 11 amino acids. Per the germline V gene, CDR1 is SQVTM and CDR2 is ANQGSEA. The CDR3 protein is CSVERRNEQFF. DNA of the CDR3: TGCAGCGTTGAACGGCGGAATGAGCAGTTCTTC.

The chain has TRBV27 and TRBJ2-4; 8 bases map to TRBD1. The CDR3 extends over 16 amino acids. Trimming took 6 bases from V and 0 from J; bases not matched to a gene: 7. Germline V gene sequence: CDR1 MNHEY, CDR2 SMNVEV (reference sequence). CDR3 DNA sequence: TGTGCCAGCAGCGGTAGGACAGGGAAAGCCAAAAACATTCAGTACTTC. It specifies CASSGRTGKAKNIQYF.

The chain employs TRBV6-5 and TRBJ2-7; D may match TRBD1 or TRBD2 (5 bases each). This CDR3 has 14 amino acids. The germline V gene encodes CDR1 MNHEY and CDR2 SVGAGI. The ends were cut back, 6 bases at V and 2 bases at J, with 14 bases in the middle. CDR3 region: CASRQRDQAYEQYF. The CDR3 DNA reads TGTGCCAGCAGACAGAGGGACCAGGCCTACGAGCAGTACTTC.

The CDR3, as DNA: TGTGCCAGCAGCCTGACTAGCGGGATCACAGATACGCAGTATTTT. It yields the protein CASSLTSGITDTQYF. The chain joins TRBV7-2 to TRBJ2-3, with TRBD2 matching 11 bases. Trimming cost V 5 bases and J 2 bases; bases outside gene matches: 3. The CDR3 has 15 residues. Per germline, CDR1 SGHTA and CDR2 FQGNSA.

The V call is TRBV7-2, the J call TRBJ2-1; TRBD2 aligns across 11 bases. CDR3 length: 13 residues. CDR1 is SGHTA and CDR2 is FQGNSA in the germline V gene. CDR3 protein: CALAGGNYNEQFF. CDR3 nucleotides: TGTGCTCTAGCGGGGGGAAACTACAATGAGCAGTTCTTC.

This chain connects TRBV2 to TRBJ2-7; D remains unclear. V was pared by 4 bases and J by 4 bases, with 8 bases between. CDR3 length: 12 amino acids. CDR1 SNHLY and CDR2 FYNNEI come from the germline V gene. The CDR3 DNA reads as TGTGCCAGCAGTGTCTTCAGATACGAGCAGTACTTC. Translating gives CASSVFRYEQYF.

The chain links TRBV28 to TRBJ2-5, with D tentatively TRBD2 (7 bases). The CDR3 sequence is 15 residues long. Germline V gene data show CDR1 as MDHEN and CDR2 as SYDVKM. Deletions cut 5 bases from V and 11 bases from J, with 24 bases between. The CDR3 spells CASSPLGSGNREQYF. The CDR3 DNA sequence: TGTGCCAGCAGTCCCCTGGGGAGCGGGAACAGGGAGCAGTACTTC.